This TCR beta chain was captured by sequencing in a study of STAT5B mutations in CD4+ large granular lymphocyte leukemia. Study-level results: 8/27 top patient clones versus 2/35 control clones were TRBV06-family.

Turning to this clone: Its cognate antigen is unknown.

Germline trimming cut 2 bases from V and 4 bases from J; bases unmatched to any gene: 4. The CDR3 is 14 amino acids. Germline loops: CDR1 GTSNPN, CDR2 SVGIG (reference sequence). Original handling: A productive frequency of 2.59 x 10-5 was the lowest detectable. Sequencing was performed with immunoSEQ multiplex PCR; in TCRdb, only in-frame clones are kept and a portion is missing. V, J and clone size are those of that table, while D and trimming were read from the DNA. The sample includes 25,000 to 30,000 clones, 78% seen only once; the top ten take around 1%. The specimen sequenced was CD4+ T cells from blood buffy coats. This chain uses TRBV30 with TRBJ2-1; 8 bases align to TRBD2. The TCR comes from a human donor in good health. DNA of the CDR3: TGTGCCTGGAGTCTGTTAGCGGGATACAATGAGCAGTTCTTC. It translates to CAWSLLAGYNEQFF.